This TCR beta chain emerged from a study of cytomegalovirus exposure and HLA in healthy donors. The length of the CDR3 is 15 residues. The V and J ends lost 5 bases and 5 bases, in that order; junction bases with no gene match: 5. Looked up from germline, CDR1 is SGHTA and CDR2 is FQGNSA. Overall study findings and caveats: As a later analysis revealed, most CMV-associated TCR beta chains appeared HLA-restricted. Overall, around 160 TCR beta chains were annotated as cytomegalovirus-associated.

PCR involved 60 Vbeta and 13 Jbeta primers. Repertoires were generated with immunoSEQ multiplex PCR, while TCRdb's copy carries only in-frame clones and drops some. This sample has 150,000 to 200,000 clones, with around 62% found just once. As concerns this clone: Its specificity is unknown.

The sequenced material came from PBMCs. The TCR comes from a man aged 35-49 years in good health and CMV-seronegative. The rearrangement uses TRBV7-2 and TRBJ2-5; TRBD2 agrees at 13 bases. As DNA, the CDR3 is TGTGCCAGCAGCCCAGGACTAGCGGGGGTGGAGACCCAGTACTTC. This codes for CASSPGLAGVETQYF.